Many counts were recorded for the clone carrying this T cell receptor beta chain. The antigen is not known. The CDR3 has 13 amino acids. Germline V gene sequence: CDR1 SEHNR, CDR2 FQNEAQ (reference sequence). V was pared by 6 bases and J by 2 bases, with 10 bases between. TCRdb ran MiXCR on the 5' RACE reads and lists one entry per CDR3 protein. The sample shows about 240,000 distinct CDR3 sequences, 6% to 8% of them seen only once. The data originate from a study of identical twins. Points from the study as a whole: Beta out-of-frame sequences showed weaker excess twin sharing.

These data were also reused for a study on yellow fever vaccine responses in identical twins.

Sequenced: CD8+ T cells sorted from blood. The gene calls are TRBV7-9 and TRBJ2-5, with no clear D. The source is a young woman in good health. The CDR3 DNA sequence: TGTGCCAGCAGTCCGCCCTCACAAGAGACCCAGTACTTC. It translates to CASSPPSQETQYF.